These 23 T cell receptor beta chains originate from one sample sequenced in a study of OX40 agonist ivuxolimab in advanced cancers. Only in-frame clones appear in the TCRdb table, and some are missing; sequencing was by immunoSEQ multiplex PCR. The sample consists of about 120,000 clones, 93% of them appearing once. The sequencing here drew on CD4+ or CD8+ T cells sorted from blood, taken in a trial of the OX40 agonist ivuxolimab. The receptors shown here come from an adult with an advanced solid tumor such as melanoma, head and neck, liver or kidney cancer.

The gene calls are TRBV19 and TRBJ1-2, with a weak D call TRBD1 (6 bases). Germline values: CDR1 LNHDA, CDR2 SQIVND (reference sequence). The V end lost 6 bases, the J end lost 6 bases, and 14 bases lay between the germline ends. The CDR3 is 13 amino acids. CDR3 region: CASRTRGANGYTF. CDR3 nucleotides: TGTGCCAGTAGGACACGGGGGGCAAATGGCTACACCTTC.

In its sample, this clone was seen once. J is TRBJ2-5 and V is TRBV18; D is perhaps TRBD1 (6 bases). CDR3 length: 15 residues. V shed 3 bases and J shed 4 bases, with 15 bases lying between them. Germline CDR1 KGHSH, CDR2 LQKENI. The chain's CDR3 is CASSPVEQGRETQYF. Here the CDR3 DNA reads TGTGCCAGCTCACCGGTGGAACAGGGACGAGAGACCCAGTACTTC.

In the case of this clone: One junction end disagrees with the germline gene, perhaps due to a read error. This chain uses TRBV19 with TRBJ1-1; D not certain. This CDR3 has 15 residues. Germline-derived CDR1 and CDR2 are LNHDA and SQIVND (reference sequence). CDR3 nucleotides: TGTGCCAGTGCGTCCACGGCAGCTTCGAACACTGAAGCTTCCTTT. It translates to CASASTAASNTEASF.

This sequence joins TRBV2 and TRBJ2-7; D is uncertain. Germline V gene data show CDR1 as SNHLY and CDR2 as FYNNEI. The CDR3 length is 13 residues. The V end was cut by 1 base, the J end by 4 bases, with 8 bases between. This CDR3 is CASSEVQSYEQYF. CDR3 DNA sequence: TGTGCCAGCAGTGAAGTACAGTCGTACGAGCAGTACTTC.

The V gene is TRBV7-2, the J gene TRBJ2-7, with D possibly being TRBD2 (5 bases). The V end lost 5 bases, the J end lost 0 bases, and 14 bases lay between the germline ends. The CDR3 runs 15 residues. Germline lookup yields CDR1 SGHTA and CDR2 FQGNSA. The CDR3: CASSPEGRSSYEQYF. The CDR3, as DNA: TGTGCCAGCAGCCCAGAGGGCCGTAGCTCCTACGAGCAGTACTTC.

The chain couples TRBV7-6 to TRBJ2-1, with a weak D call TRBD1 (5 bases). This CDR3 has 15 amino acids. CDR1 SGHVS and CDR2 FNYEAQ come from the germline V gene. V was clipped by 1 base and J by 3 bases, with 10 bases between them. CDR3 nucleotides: TGTGCCAGCAGCTTAGGTCGGCAGGGCTACAATGAGCAGTTCTTC. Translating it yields CASSLGRQGYNEQFF.

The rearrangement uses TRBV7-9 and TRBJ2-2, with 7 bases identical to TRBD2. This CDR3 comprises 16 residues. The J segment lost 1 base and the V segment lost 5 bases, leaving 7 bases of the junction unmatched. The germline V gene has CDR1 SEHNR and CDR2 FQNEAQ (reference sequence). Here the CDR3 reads CASSPPGLLNTGELFF. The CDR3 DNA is TGTGCCAGCAGCCCGCCGGGACTATTGAACACCGGGGAGCTGTTTTTT.

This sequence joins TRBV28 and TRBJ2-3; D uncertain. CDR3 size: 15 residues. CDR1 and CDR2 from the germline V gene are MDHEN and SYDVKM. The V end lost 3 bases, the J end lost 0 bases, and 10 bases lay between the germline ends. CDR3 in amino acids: CASSFRGVSTDTQYF. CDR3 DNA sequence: TGTGCCAGCAGTTTTCGAGGAGTTAGCACAGATACGCAGTATTTT.

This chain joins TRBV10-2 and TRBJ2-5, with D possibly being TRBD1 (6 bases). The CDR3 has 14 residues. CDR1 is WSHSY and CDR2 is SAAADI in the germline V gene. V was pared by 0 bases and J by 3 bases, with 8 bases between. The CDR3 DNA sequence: TGCGCCAGCAGTGAGTCCTGGACAGAAGAGACCCAGTACTTC. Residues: CASSESWTEETQYF.

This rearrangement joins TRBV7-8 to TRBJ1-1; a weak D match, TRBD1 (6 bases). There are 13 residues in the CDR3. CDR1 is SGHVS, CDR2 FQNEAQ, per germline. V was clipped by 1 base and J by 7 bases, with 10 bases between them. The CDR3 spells CASSLVLDSEAFF. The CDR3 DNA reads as TGTGCCAGCAGCTTAGTTCTGGACAGTGAAGCTTTCTTT.

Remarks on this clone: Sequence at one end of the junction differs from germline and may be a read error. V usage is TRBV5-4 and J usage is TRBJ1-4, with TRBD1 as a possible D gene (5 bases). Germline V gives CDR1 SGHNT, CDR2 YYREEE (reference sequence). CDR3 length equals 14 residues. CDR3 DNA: TGTGCCAGCAGTTTGGGGGGTCCGGGTCAAAAACTGTTTTTT. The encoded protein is CASSLGGPGQKLFF.

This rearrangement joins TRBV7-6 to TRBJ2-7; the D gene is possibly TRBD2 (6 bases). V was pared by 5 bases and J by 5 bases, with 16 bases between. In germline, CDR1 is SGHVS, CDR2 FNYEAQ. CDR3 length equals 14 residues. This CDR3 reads CASSPGGRGHEQYF. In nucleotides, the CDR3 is TGTGCCAGCAGCCCCGGAGGGAGAGGCCACGAGCAGTACTTC.

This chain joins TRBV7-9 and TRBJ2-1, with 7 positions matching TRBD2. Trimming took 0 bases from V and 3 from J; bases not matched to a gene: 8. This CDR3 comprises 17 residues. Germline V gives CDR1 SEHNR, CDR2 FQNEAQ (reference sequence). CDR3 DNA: TGTGCCAGCAGCTTAGCGGAGATTAAGCGGGACTACAATGAGCAGTTCTTC. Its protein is CASSLAEIKRDYNEQFF.

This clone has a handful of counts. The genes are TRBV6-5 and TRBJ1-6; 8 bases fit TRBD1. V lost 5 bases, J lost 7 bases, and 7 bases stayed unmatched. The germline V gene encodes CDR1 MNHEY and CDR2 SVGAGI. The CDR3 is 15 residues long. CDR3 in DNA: TGTGCCAGCAGTGGCCCGACAGGGGAAAATTCACCCCTCCACTTT. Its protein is CASSGPTGENSPLHF.

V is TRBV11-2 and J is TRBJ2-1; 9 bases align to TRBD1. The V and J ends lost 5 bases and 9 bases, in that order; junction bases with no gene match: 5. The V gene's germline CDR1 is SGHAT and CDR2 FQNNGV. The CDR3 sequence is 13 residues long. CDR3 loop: CASSQLQGAEQFF. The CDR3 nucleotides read TGTGCCAGCAGCCAGCTACAGGGGGCTGAGCAGTTCTTC.

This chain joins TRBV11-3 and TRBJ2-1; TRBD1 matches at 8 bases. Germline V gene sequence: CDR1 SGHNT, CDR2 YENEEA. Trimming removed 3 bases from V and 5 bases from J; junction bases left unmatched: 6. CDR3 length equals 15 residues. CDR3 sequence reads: CASSLGGQVNNEQFF. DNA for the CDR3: TGTGCCAGCAGCTTGGGGGGACAGGTTAACAATGAGCAGTTCTTC.

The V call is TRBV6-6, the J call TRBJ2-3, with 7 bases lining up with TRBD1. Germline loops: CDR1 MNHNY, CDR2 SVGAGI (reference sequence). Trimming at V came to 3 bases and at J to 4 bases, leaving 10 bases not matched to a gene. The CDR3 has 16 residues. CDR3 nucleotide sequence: TGTGCCAGCAGTTATCAGGGACAGAACTATCCAGATACGCAGTATTTT. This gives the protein CASSYQGQNYPDTQYF.

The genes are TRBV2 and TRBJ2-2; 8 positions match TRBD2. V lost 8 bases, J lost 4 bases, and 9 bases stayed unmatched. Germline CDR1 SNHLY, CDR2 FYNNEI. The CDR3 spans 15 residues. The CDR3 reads CASRGGGRSTGELFF. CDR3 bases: TGTGCCAGCCGGGGGGGCGGGAGGAGCACCGGGGAGCTGTTTTTT.

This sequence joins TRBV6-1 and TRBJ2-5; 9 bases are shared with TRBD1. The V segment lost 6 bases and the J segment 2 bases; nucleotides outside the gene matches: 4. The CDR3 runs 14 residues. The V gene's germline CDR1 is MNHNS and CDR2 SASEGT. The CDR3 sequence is CASSRDRAQETQYF. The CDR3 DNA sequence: TGTGCCAGCAGCCGGGACAGGGCTCAAGAGACCCAGTACTTC.

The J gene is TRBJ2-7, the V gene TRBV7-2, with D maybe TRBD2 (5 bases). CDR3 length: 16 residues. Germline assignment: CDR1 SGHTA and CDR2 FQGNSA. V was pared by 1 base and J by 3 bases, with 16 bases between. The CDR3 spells CASSLGLTGLGYEQYF. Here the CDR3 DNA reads TGTGCCAGCAGCTTAGGCCTTACTGGACTGGGCTACGAGCAGTACTTC. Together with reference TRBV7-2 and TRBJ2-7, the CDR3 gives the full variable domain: GAGVSQSPSNKVTEKGKDVELRCDPISGHTALYWYRQSLGQGLEFLIYFQGNSAPDKSGLPSDRFSAERTGGSVSTLTIQRTQQEDSAVYLCASSLGLTGLGYEQYFGPGTRLTVT.

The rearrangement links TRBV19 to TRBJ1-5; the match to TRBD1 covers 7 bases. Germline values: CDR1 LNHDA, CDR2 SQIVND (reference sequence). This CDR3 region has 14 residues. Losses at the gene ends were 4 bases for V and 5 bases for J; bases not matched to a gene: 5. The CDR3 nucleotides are TGTGCCAGTAGTACGTCAGGGGGGGATCAGCCCCAGCATTTT. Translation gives CASSTSGGDQPQHF.

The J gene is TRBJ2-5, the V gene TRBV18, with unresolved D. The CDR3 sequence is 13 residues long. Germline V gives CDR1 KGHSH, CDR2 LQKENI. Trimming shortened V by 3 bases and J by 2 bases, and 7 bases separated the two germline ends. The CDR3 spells CASSPAVQETQYF. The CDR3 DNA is TGTGCCAGCTCACCGGCAGTGCAAGAGACCCAGTACTTC.

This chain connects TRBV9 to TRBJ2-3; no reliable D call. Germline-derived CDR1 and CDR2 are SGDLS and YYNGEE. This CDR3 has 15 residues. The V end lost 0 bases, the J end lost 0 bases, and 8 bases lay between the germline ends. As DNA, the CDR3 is TGTGCCAGCAGCGTAGCGGGTGGGAGCACAGATACGCAGTATTTT. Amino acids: CASSVAGGSTDTQYF.